This T cell receptor (beta chain) was identified in a study of shared clonotypes between healthy human individuals. Study-wide results and caveats: The four-donor shared clonotypes exceeded non-shared clonotypes in generation probability, with non-shared ones scoring lower.

Caucasian adults residing in Nashville, Tennessee made up all the donors. As concerns this clone: Its antigen is undetermined. The sample has other DNA sequences that encode this CDR3 too.

Trimming left V 4 bases short and J 3 bases short, with 13 bases between. The CDR3 loop spans 14 amino acids. Germline assignment: CDR1 SNHLY and CDR2 FYNNEI. Clones were sequenced by immunoSEQ multiplex PCR, and TCRdb holds only the in-frame ones, with some missing. The table has a few million clones, approximately 95% seen once. The sample was naive CD4+ T cells sorted from blood. As for subset: CD45RA+ positively selected. The source of this sequence is a man younger than 35 in good health. The chain carries TRBV2 and TRBJ2-7, with D perhaps matching TRBD1 (5 bases). CDR3 DNA: TGTGCCAGCAGTGGCCCCGGACAAAACTACGAGCAGTACTTC. Its protein product is CASSGPGQNYEQYF.